This T cell receptor (beta chain) was recovered during a study of memory CD4+ T cells and cytomegalovirus serostatus. The data were produced by immunoSEQ multiplex PCR, yet TCRdb's version contains in-frame clones alone and is incomplete. The profile shows around 45,000 clones, roughly four fifths of them singletons. Germline CDR1 is SGHVT and CDR2 is SQSDAQ. This CDR3 has 16 residues. V shed 5 bases and J 3 bases; nucleotides not matched to a gene: 13. The sort gate was single viable CD3+CD4+CD8-CD45RO+ cells for memory CD4+ T cells. This TCR came from an adult in good health and CMV-seropositive. Sequenced sample: memory CD4+ T cells from blood. The chain is built from TRBV7-4 and TRBJ2-7; 7 bases line up with TRBD1. The CDR3 DNA reads as TGTGCCAGCAGCCTACAGGGGCCCCAATACCTCTACGAGCAGTACTTC. This sequence encodes CASSLQGPQYLYEQYF.